Following are 17 T cell receptor beta chains from one sample sequenced in a study of cytomegalovirus exposure and HLA in healthy donors. 60 Vbeta and 13 Jbeta primers were used in PCR. Clones were sequenced by immunoSEQ multiplex PCR, and TCRdb holds only the in-frame ones, with some missing. The sample has 100,000 to 150,000 clones; approximately 17% are singletons. The sequenced sample consisted of PBMCs. These receptors were collected from a female donor in good health and CMV-seropositive.

The chain recombines TRBV5-6 with TRBJ1-2; D gene ambiguous. Germline V gene sequence: CDR1 SGHDT, CDR2 YYEEEE. V gave up 4 bases and J gave up 4 bases, with 8 bases separating them. CDR3 length equals 12 residues. Here the CDR3 reads CASSPGTYGYTF. The DNA of the CDR3 is TGTGCCAGCAGCCCAGGCACCTATGGCTACACCTTC.

V and J are TRBV4-1 and TRBJ2-7; D gene unclear. V was pared by 2 bases and J by 1 base, with 6 bases between. This CDR3 has 13 residues. Per the germline V gene, CDR1 is MGHRA and CDR2 is YSYEKL. CDR3: CASSQTQSYEQYF. The CDR3 region has the DNA TGCGCCAGCAGCCAAACCCAGTCCTACGAGCAGTACTTC.

This clone came up a few times. The rearrangement uses TRBV15 and TRBJ2-7; TRBD1 might be the D (7 bases). Germline CDR1 is LNHNV and CDR2 is YYDKDF (reference sequence). The CDR3 is made up of 15 amino acids. Trimming cost V 0 bases and J 4 bases, with 13 bases left between them. CDR3 DNA: TGTGCCACCAGCAGAGACTCCAGGGGGGATTACGAGCAGTACTTC. Its protein is CATSRDSRGDYEQYF.

This clone was detected a few times. This chain uses TRBV7-2 with TRBJ2-1; 9 positions match TRBD2. The CDR3 extends over 16 amino acids. Trimming at V came to 8 bases and at J to 4 bases, leaving 12 bases not matched to a gene. In germline, CDR1 is SGHTA, CDR2 FQGNSA. This CDR3 is CASRSLAGEEYNEQFF. In DNA, the CDR3 is TGTGCCAGCCGCTCCTTAGCGGGAGAGGAATACAATGAGCAGTTCTTC. Drawing the rest from reference TRBV7-2 and TRBJ2-1, the complete variable domain is GAGVSQSPSNKVTEKGKDVELRCDPISGHTALYWYRQSLGQGLEFLIYFQGNSAPDKSGLPSDRFSAERTGGSVSTLTIQRTQQEDSAVYLCASRSLAGEEYNEQFFGPGTRLTVL.

This sequence joins TRBV28 and TRBJ2-6, with D possibly being TRBD1 (6 bases). This CDR3 contains 16 residues. Germline assignment: CDR1 MDHEN and CDR2 SYDVKM. V lost 5 bases and J 2 bases, leaving 13 bases between the germline ends. This CDR3 reads CASSRGGFPGANVLTF. The DNA of the CDR3 is TGTGCCAGCAGTCGAGGGGGATTTCCTGGGGCCAACGTCCTGACTTTC.

V and J are TRBV2 and TRBJ1-2; 10 nucleotides match TRBD1. The CDR3 length is 17 residues. Unmatched junction bases numbered 17, after V lost 5 bases and J lost 8 bases. Per the germline V gene, CDR1 is SNHLY and CDR2 is FYNNEI. CDR3 protein: CASSTTLIRTGGSGYTF. Written as DNA, the CDR3 is TGTGCCAGCAGTACTACGCTTATTAGGACAGGGGGATCGGGCTACACCTTC.

The rearrangement joins TRBV29-1 to TRBJ2-5; 7 nucleotides line up with TRBD1. The junction had 2 bases not matched to a gene; V was cut back by 4 bases and J by 0 bases. The CDR3 has 13 residues. Germline-derived CDR1 and CDR2 are SQVTM and ANQGSEA. The CDR3 is CSVGQGDQETQYF. The CDR3 region has the DNA TGCAGCGTTGGACAGGGAGACCAAGAGACCCAGTACTTC.

This clone was seen many times. As DNA, the CDR3 is TGTGCAAGTCGCCCGAGAAGCGGGGGACTGGGGGATGAGCAGTTCTTC. Translated: CASRPRSGGLGDEQFF. The chain is built from TRBV12-2 and TRBJ2-1; the table names TRBD2, a call not compared with the DNA. TRBV12-2 is listed as a pseudogene. The CDR3 contains 16 residues.

This clone was seen more than once but under ten times. This rearrangement joins TRBV9 to TRBJ2-7, with 7 bases that match TRBD2. Germline assignment: CDR1 SGDLS and CDR2 YYNGEE. Trimming took 4 bases from V and 7 from J; bases not matched to a gene: 17. The length of the CDR3 is 16 residues. The CDR3 here is CASSPFGGSTTREQYF. The CDR3 DNA reads as TGTGCCAGCAGCCCCTTTGGCGGGAGCACAACCAGGGAGCAGTACTTC.

V gene TRBV5-1 combines with J gene TRBJ1-4; 8 bases fit TRBD1. Germline V gene lookup returns CDR1 SGHRS and CDR2 YFSETQ. The length of the CDR3 is 14 residues. The junction had 6 bases not matched to a gene; V was cut back by 4 bases and J by 7 bases. CDR3 in amino acids: CASSQLGQVEKLFF. CDR3 DNA sequence: TGCGCCAGCAGCCAACTGGGACAGGTTGAAAAACTGTTTTTT.

In this sample, this clone turned up a few times. The V call is TRBV2, the J call TRBJ2-7; maybe TRBD2 (7 bases). Looked up from germline, CDR1 is SNHLY and CDR2 is FYNNEI. The CDR3 loop spans 12 amino acids. CDR3 nucleotide sequence: TGTGTGACAGGTTCGGGGGGATACGAGCAGTACTTC. Protein: CVTGSGGYEQYF.

The CDR3 loop is CASSSRDPGQGATDTQYF. The CDR3 DNA reads as TGTGCCAGCAGTTCGAGAGACCCGGGACAGGGGGCCACAGATACGCAGTATTTT. The genes are TRBV27 and TRBJ2-3; TRBD1 matches 12 bases. This CDR3 contains 18 residues. CDR1 MNHEY and CDR2 SMNVEV come from the germline V gene (reference sequence). Trimming removed 4 bases from V and 2 bases from J; junction bases left unmatched: 10.

J is TRBJ1-2 and V is TRBV29-1, with 8 bases fitting TRBD1. Germline values: CDR1 SQVTM, CDR2 ANQGSEA. Unmatched junction bases numbered 12, after V lost 7 bases and J lost 8 bases. The CDR3 extends over 13 amino acids. CDR3 loop: CSADRGILEGYTF. The CDR3 nucleotides read TGCAGCGCCGACAGGGGAATTTTGGAAGGCTACACCTTC.

This clone was counted a few times. The gene calls are TRBV5-6 and TRBJ1-2; D might be TRBD1 (6 bases). Germline V gene data show CDR1 as SGHDT and CDR2 as YYEEEE. This CDR3 is built from 15 residues. V was cut by 1 base and J by 7 bases, with 17 bases left in between. The DNA of the CDR3 is TGTGCCAGCAGCTTGCCACCGGGTTTCAGGGGTGGCTACACCTTC. It specifies CASSLPPGFRGGYTF. The full variable domain, in which reference TRBV5-6 and TRBJ1-2 provide the parts outside the CDR3, is DAGVTQSPTHLIKTRGQQVTLRCSPKSGHDTVSWYQQALGQGPQFIFQYYEEEERQRGNFPDRFSGHQFPNYSSELNVNALLLGDSALYLCASSLPPGFRGGYTFGSGTRLTVV.

This clone was seen a handful of times. The V call is TRBV28, the J call TRBJ1-2; perhaps TRBD1 as D (6 bases). V lost 7 bases and J 0 bases, leaving 18 bases between the germline ends. Germline V CDR1 and CDR2: MDHEN, SYDVKM. CDR3 length: 16 amino acids. CDR3 sequence reads: CASKPILDRTNYGYTF. The CDR3 DNA follows: TGTGCCAGCAAACCAATACTAGACAGGACTAACTATGGCTACACCTTC.

This chain uses TRBV5-1 with TRBJ2-6, with D perhaps matching TRBD2 (6 bases). The V and J ends lost 1 base and 7 bases respectively, with 12 bases between them. The CDR3 totals 15 residues. Germline CDR1 is SGHRS and CDR2 is YFSETQ. CDR3 sequence (DNA): TGCGCCAGCAGCTTGATGGGGGGAGGCGCCAACGTCCTGACTTTC. Its translation is CASSLMGGGANVLTF. Full variable domain (missing parts from reference TRBV5-1 and TRBJ2-6): KAGVTQTPRYLIKTRGQQVTLSCSPISGHRSVSWYQQTPGQGLQFLFEYFSETQRNKGNFPGRFSGRQFSNSRSEMNVSTLELGDSALYLCASSLMGGGANVLTFGAGSRLTVL.

The genes are TRBV7-2 and TRBJ2-5; a possible D gene is TRBD1 (6 bases). The CDR3 loop spans 15 amino acids. Germline V lookup: CDR1 SGHTA, CDR2 FQGNSA. The V gene lost 5 bases and the J gene lost 3 bases, with 16 bases spanning the gap. The CDR3 nucleotides are TGTGCCAGCAGCCCCCCCTCTGGACAGAAAGAGACCCAGTACTTC. As protein: CASSPPSGQKETQYF. The full variable domain, its missing parts supplied by reference TRBV7-2 and TRBJ2-5, is GAGVSQSPSNKVTEKGKDVELRCDPISGHTALYWYRQSLGQGLEFLIYFQGNSAPDKSGLPSDRFSAERTGGSVSTLTIQRTQQEDSAVYLCASSPPSGQKETQYFGPGTRLLVL.